The TCR beta chain under discussion was sequenced for a study of T cell responses to AZD1222 COVID-19 vaccine. Study-wide results and limits: White British ancestry dominated among donors, who included more females, and clonal diversity was possibly underestimated. Increases in Spike-specific TCR breadth and depth were seen after two AZD1222 doses. Nearly half of the spike-specific TCRs reportedly recognize variant regions that carry no mutations. Researchers report vaccine-associated CD4 TCRs spanning spike, with dominance at 160-218 and 743-854.

Profiling relied on immunoSEQ multiplex PCR, and the TCRdb table lists in-frame clones only, not all of them. The sample shows roughly 160,000 clones, around 93% of them seen only once. Notes on this clone: The target antigen is unknown.

This TCR was sampled from an adult in good health. The starting material was peripheral blood, obtained on day 0 of AZD1222 vaccination.

For the CDR3, the DNA is TGTGCCAGCAGTTACGGGGCCAGGATGAACACTGAAGCTTTCTTT. Its translation: CASSYGARMNTEAFF. V gene TRBV6-2 or TRBV6-3 combines with J gene TRBJ1-1, with a possible D match to TRBD1 (5 bases). This CDR3 spans 15 amino acids. Germline V CDR1 and CDR2: MNHEY, SVGEGT. V was clipped by 2 bases and J by 0 bases, with 10 bases between them.